This TCR beta chain was identified during a study of technical replicates of blood from several donors. Data came from immunoSEQ multiplex PCR; TCRdb stores just in-frame clones and leaves some out. The table shows about 100,000 clones, with roughly 95% occurring only once. Trimming pared 4 bases from V and 10 bases from J, leaving 14 bases between. CDR3 length: 12 amino acids. Germline loops: CDR1 SGHNT, CDR2 YYREEE (reference sequence). This TCR derives from a human donor in good health. Sequenced input: T cells isolated from PBMCs. V gene TRBV5-4 combines with J gene TRBJ1-1; TRBD1 is a possible D gene (5 bases). CDR3 sequence (DNA): TGTGCCAGCAGCCGCCTACAGGAGGGAGCTTTCTTT. Encoded protein: CASSRLQEGAFF.